This T cell receptor beta chain was captured by sequencing in a study of OX40 agonist ivuxolimab in advanced cancers. As for the study more broadly: The costimulatory receptor OX40 (CD134) was targeted by ivuxolimab, a fully human IgG2 agonistic monoclonal antibody. Three dose-escalation patients achieved partial responses, one with hepatocellular carcinoma and two with cutaneous melanoma. The paper covers the monotherapy dose-escalation part of the phase I ivuxolimab trial, which included N of about 56 patients. A male proportion of around 83% and a mean age of roughly 58 years, ranging from roughly 23 to 85, were recorded for the dose-escalation cohort. Patients were allowed to have had prior anti-PD-1, anti-PD-L1 or anti-CTLA-4 therapy, and less than 45% of the dose-escalation patients had previously received checkpoint inhibitors. Among the approximately 50 dose-escalation patients, 19 had hepatocellular carcinoma, about 15 melanoma, 9 renal cell carcinoma and 9 head and neck cancer. Intravenous ivuxolimab was administered to patients every 2 weeks at six dose levels: 0.01, 0.1, 0.3, 1.5, 3 and 10 mg/kg. The purpose of peripheral TCRbeta sequencing was to test whether ivuxolimab changed TCR sequence diversity and led to clonal T-cell expansion.

About this clone: The antigen it binds to is not known. No much larger clone is present one base from it, and per-base qualities are unavailable.

The trial excluded patients who had a history of autoimmune disease or were on systemic immunosuppression. Peripheral blood for TCR sequencing was collected from all dose cohorts at baseline, on cycle 4 day 1, and on cycle 7 day 1. Samples came from an open-label, multicenter, first-in-human phase I dose-escalation trial of ivuxolimab. Adults with locally advanced or metastatic melanoma, renal cell carcinoma, hepatocellular carcinoma or head and neck squamous cell carcinoma were enrolled in the trial. Before TCR sequencing, CD4+ T cells and CD8+ T cells were sorted from peripheral blood as separate populations. Genomic DNA was isolated from the sorted cells so that the TCRbeta CDR3 region could be sequenced. The immunoSEQ Assay was used to sequence the TCRbeta CDR3 regions. TCRdb took this table from immuneACCESS and kept in-frame rearrangements with V and J called. Such tables lack part of the clones; where checked against another copy, unresolved V genes explain under half of the gap, and the rest is unexplained. In all, the sample holds fewer than 30,000 clones, and around 82% of those were seen once. In total, the top ten clones hold roughly a sixth of the sample.

The full study reports these points: Clonal expansion of both CD4+ and CD8+ blood T cells was observed from baseline to week 6 at doses 0.1 to 3.0 mg/kg. Low levels of normalized T-cell clonal expansion were also shown by some nonresponding patients. Partial responders in the 0.1-3.0 mg/kg groups had among the lowest normalized peripheral clonal expansion, especially among CD8+ T cells. After ivuxolimab, expanded clones were on average more numerous among CD8+ T cells than among CD4+ T cells. Antigen specificity was not determined for the clonally expanded peripheral T cells.

V is cut back by 4 bases and J by 5 bases, with 6 bases in the junction unmatched. The germline V gene encodes CDR1 LGHNA and CDR2 YSLEER. The CDR3 covers 16 residues, taking in both the cysteine and the phenylalanine. Only CDR3 DNA is held: 48 bases, read in frame from base 1. This clonotype was obtained from an adult with an advanced solid tumor such as melanoma, head and neck, liver or kidney cancer. The sample was CD4+ or CD8+ T cells sorted from blood, taken in a trial of the OX40 agonist ivuxolimab. The chain couples TRBV4-3 to TRBJ2-5, with TRBD2 identical over 14 junction bases. The DNA sequence is TGCGCCAGCAGCCCTACCGGGACTAGCGGGAGTGAGACCCAGTACTTC. Its protein reads: CASSPTGTSGSETQYF.